This T cell receptor beta chain was documented in a study of Ad26.COV2.S vaccination and SARS-CoV-2 variants. Across the whole study: It was the COV1001 Ad26.COV2.S trial arm that included the donor.

Clones were read by immunoSEQ multiplex PCR, and TCRdb kept only the in-frame ones, dropping some. Of a few hundred thousand clones in the sample, roughly 91% were seen once. This clone was observed a single time. Its target is not known. Trimming pared 2 bases from V and 0 bases from J, leaving 13 bases between. This CDR3 is built from 16 residues. Germline CDR1 is MNHNY and CDR2 is SVGAGI (reference sequence). Treatment described: 15 to 20 received Ad26.COV2.S at low or high dose, single or two shots; 5 received placebo; per-sample allocation not given. The study sampled participants on day 63 after the first vaccine or placebo injection. Study findings and constraints: Participants given vaccine showed non-spike TCR breadth similar to that of placebo recipients. There was reportedly substantial breadth in spike-specific CD8+ and CD4+ T cell responses after vaccination.

The TCR originated in a person between 18 and 60 years old who received the Ad26.COV2.S COVID-19 vaccine or a placebo. This rearrangement joins TRBV6-6 to TRBJ1-2; a possible D gene is TRBD1 (5 bases). The sample here was peripheral blood, taken in a trial of Ad26.COV2.S vaccine versus placebo. CDR3 coding DNA: TGTGCCAGCAGTTACGCGTGGGACGGCACTAACTATGGCTACACCTTC. Amino acids: CASSYAWDGTNYGYTF.